These 24 T cell receptor beta chains share one sample of origin, sequenced in a study of blood T cells in healthy people across ages. PCR was performed a second time for about 7 to 11 cycles using a sample-barcoded 5' primer and a J-beta primer mix. One entry per CDR3 protein, called by TCRdb with MiXCR from the 5' RACE reads. This sample carries around 580,000 distinct CDR3 sequences, under 55% of them seen once, and the ten largest clones take just under 25%. The material sequenced was blood. The receptors originated from a man aged 80 or over in good health.

V gene TRBV7-6 combines with J gene TRBJ2-4, with D possibly TRBD2 on 6 matching bases. The J call is in doubt because the DNA end fits TRBJ2-7 better. Germline CDR1 reads SGHVS; CDR2 reads FNYEAQ. The length of the CDR3 is 15 residues. CDR3 residues: CASSLSPGLSYEQYF. As DNA, the CDR3 is TGTGCCAGCAGCTTAAGCCCGGGACTGTCCTACGAGCAGTACTTC.

The V call is TRBV5-1, the J call TRBJ2-7; 12 positions agree with TRBD2. V trimming: 8 bases; J trimming: 4 bases; junction bases outside the gene matches: 16. The germline CDR1 and CDR2 sequences are SGHRS and YFSETQ. This CDR3 comprises 17 residues. For the CDR3, the DNA is TGCGCCAGTTCTTCCGAACTAGCGGGAGGTCCTGGGTACGAGCAGTACTTC. The encoded protein is CASSSELAGGPGYEQYF.

This clonotype was found a few times. The chain uses TRBV6-5 and TRBJ2-7; D assignment may be TRBD1 or TRBD2 (5 bases each). The ends were cut back, 5 bases at V and 7 bases at J, with 15 bases in the middle. This CDR3 comprises 13 residues. Germline V gene sequence: CDR1 MNHEY, CDR2 SVGAGI. Written as DNA, the CDR3 is TGTGCCAGCAGTATAGGGCCCTGGGGGGAGCAGTACTTC. Translating it yields CASSIGPWGEQYF.

This clonotype was observed once. The chain is built from TRBV15 and TRBJ2-7; 8 bases map to TRBD2. With V trimmed by 9 bases and J by 7 bases, 11 bases remained unmatched. This CDR3 has 13 residues. The V gene's germline CDR1 is LNHNV and CDR2 YYDKDF (reference sequence). CDR3 bases: TGTGCCACATCCGGGACTAGTCTGGGTGAGCAGTACTTC. Residues: CATSGTSLGEQYF.

The J gene is TRBJ2-7, the V gene TRBV3-1, with 7 bases that match TRBD2. The V and J ends lost 1 base and 6 bases, in that order; junction bases with no gene match: 6. Germline values: CDR1 LGHDT, CDR2 YNNKEL (reference sequence). The CDR3 sequence is 14 residues long. Here the CDR3 reads CASSQGRTRSEQYF. The CDR3 bases are TGTGCCAGCAGCCAAGGCCGGACTAGAAGCGAGCAGTACTTC.

This clonotype was recorded once. The V and J genes are TRBV25-1 and TRBJ2-5; D is perhaps TRBD2 (7 bases). The CDR3 contains 16 residues. The germline gives CDR1 MGHDK, CDR2 SYGVNS. V lost 2 bases and J 11 bases, leaving 24 bases between the germline ends. As DNA, the CDR3 is TGTGCCAGCAGTGAAGAGGGGGGGGCCAGGGACAATGAGCAGTACTTC. It specifies CASSEEGGARDNEQYF.

The rearrangement links TRBV12-3 or TRBV12-4 to TRBJ2-7, with D hard to call. CDR3 length: 12 residues. V was shortened by 3 bases and J by 2 bases, with 5 bases between the two germline ends. CDR3 in amino acids: CASSFSTYEQYF. DNA for the CDR3: TGTGCCAGCAGTTTCAGTACCTACGAGCAGTACTTC.

In the case of this clonotype: Relative to the germline gene, one junction end is altered; a read error may explain this. This chain uses TRBV12-3 or TRBV12-4 with TRBJ2-5; D might be TRBD2 (6 bases). The CDR3 covers 14 residues. CDR3 coding DNA: TGTACCAGCAGTCCAACCGTGGGGTCGGGAGAGCAGTACTTC. Translation: CTSSPTVGSGEQYF.

A few counts support this clonotype. J is TRBJ1-1 and V is TRBV5-1, with D possibly matching TRBD1 (6 bases). Trimming pared 4 bases from V and 4 bases from J, leaving 20 bases between. The CDR3 runs to 16 residues. The germline CDR1 and CDR2 sequences are SGHRS and YFSETQ. CDR3 protein: CASSIATGGPTTEAFF. Here the CDR3 DNA reads TGCGCCAGCAGCATAGCGACCGGGGGCCCGACCACTGAAGCTTTCTTT.

A few counts support this clonotype. This rearrangement joins TRBV29-1 to TRBJ1-3; TRBD1 might be the D (6 bases). V was pared by 7 bases and J by 3 bases, with 13 bases between. This CDR3 is built from 13 residues. CDR1 is SQVTM, CDR2 ANQGSEA, per germline. CDR3 sequence reads: CSAVGHRGNTIYF. In DNA, the CDR3 is TGCAGCGCTGTGGGACATCGTGGAAACACCATATATTTT. Together with reference TRBV29-1 and TRBJ1-3, the CDR3 gives the full variable domain: SAVISQKPSRDICQRGTSLTIQCQVDSQVTMMFWYRQQPGQSLTLIATANQGSEATYESGFVIDKFPISRPNLTFSTLTVSNMSPEDSSIYLCSAVGHRGNTIYFGEGSWLTVV.

This clonotype was seen at least ten times. The genes are TRBV5-1 and TRBJ2-5, with D perhaps TRBD2 (5 bases). V shed 3 bases and J shed 5 bases, with 17 bases lying between them. Per germline, CDR1 SGHRS and CDR2 YFSETQ. The CDR3 sequence is 15 residues long. The CDR3, as DNA: TGCGCCAGCAGCTCCCCGACGGGGATTAGGGAGACCCAGTACTTC. The encoded protein is CASSSPTGIRETQYF.

The table lists this clonotype with a few counts. This sequence joins TRBV6-5 and TRBJ2-7; perhaps D is TRBD1 or TRBD2 (5 bases each). CDR3 length equals 15 residues. V shed 0 bases and J shed 3 bases, with 12 bases lying between them. Germline CDR1 MNHEY, CDR2 SVGAGI. CDR3 DNA sequence: TGTGCCAGCAGTTACTCTCGGGGCCCTTTCTACGAGCAGTACTTC. Protein sequence: CASSYSRGPFYEQYF.

This rearrangement joins TRBV10-2 to TRBJ2-7; 11 positions agree with TRBD2. With the DNA end fitting TRBJ2-5 better, the J assignment may be wrong. Per germline, CDR1 WSHSY and CDR2 SAAADI. CDR3 length: 15 amino acids. The CDR3: CATRYSGRAQETQYF. CDR3 in DNA: TGCGCCACCCGTTATAGCGGGAGGGCCCAGGAGACCCAGTACTTC.

This chain uses TRBV2 with TRBJ2-4; D possibly corresponds to TRBD1 (6 bases). TRBJ2-7 explains the end of the DNA better; the J call may be wrong. Germline-derived CDR1 and CDR2 are SNHLY and FYNNEI. CDR3 length equals 13 residues. Here the CDR3 reads CASEYRVTYEQYF. DNA for the CDR3: TGTGCCAGCGAATACAGGGTTACCTACGAGCAGTACTTC.

J is TRBJ1-5 and V is TRBV12-3 or TRBV12-4; D call uncertain. This CDR3 region has 13 residues. V lost 6 bases, J lost 0 bases, and 6 bases lay in between. The CDR3 sequence: CASRATSNQPQHF. The CDR3 DNA reads TGTGCCAGCAGGGCCACTAGCAATCAGCCCCAGCATTTT.

The chain employs TRBV25-1 and TRBJ1-5; D may be TRBD1 (6 bases). The CDR3 is 14 amino acids. V gave up 3 bases and J gave up 6 bases, with 12 bases separating them. CDR1 MGHDK and CDR2 SYGVNS come from the germline V gene. CDR3 bases: TGTGCCAGCAGTGACAGGGGAGAGGGTCAGCCCCAGCATTTT. Translated: CASSDRGEGQPQHF.

The chain employs TRBV4-1 and TRBJ2-6, with 8 nucleotides matching TRBD1. The CDR3 is 16 residues long. Germline V gene data show CDR1 as MGHRA and CDR2 as YSYEKL. V was clipped by 1 base and J by 1 base; unmatched bases: 0. The CDR3 nucleotides read TGCGCCAGCAGCCAAGGGACAGGGTCTGGGGCCAACGTCCTGACTTTC. Its translation is CASSQGTGSGANVLTF.

A word on this clonotype: This sequence may be a read error, since a much larger clone differs from it by one base. The missing conserved phenylalanine or tryptophan at the end of this CDR3 makes a read error likely. The CDR3 protein is CSIPGQPYNEQFL. The CDR3 DNA follows: TGCAGCATACCGGGACAACCCTACAATGAGCAGTTCCTC. The chain links TRBV20-1 to TRBJ2-1, with a weak D call TRBD1 (6 bases). CDR1 is DFQATT, CDR2 SNEGSKA, per germline (reference sequence). The CDR3 extends over 13 amino acids.

This clonotype was recorded a few times. V and J are TRBV6-6 and TRBJ2-1; 7 bases are a match to TRBD1. J was trimmed by 2 bases and V by 5 bases; bases with no gene match: 9. Germline V gene data show CDR1 as MNHNY and CDR2 as SVGAGI (reference sequence). The CDR3 runs to 16 residues. CDR3 sequence reads: CASSLRQGMTYNEQFF. CDR3 DNA sequence: TGTGCCAGCAGTCTACGACAGGGAATGACCTACAATGAGCAGTTCTTC.

In its sample, this clonotype was seen a few times. The chain couples TRBV7-2 to TRBJ1-1; D might be TRBD1 (6 bases). The CDR3 length is 13 residues. Germline CDR1 and CDR2: SGHTA and FQGNSA. V lost 5 bases, J lost 7 bases, and 14 bases lay in between. CDR3 sequence (DNA): TGTGCCAGCAGCGCGAACCGGGACAATGAAGCTTTCTTT. This translates into CASSANRDNEAFF.

Concerning this clonotype: An end of the junction differs from the germline gene, which may be a read error. This sequence joins TRBV4-1 and TRBJ2-1; 11 nucleotides align to TRBD1. Germline V gives CDR1 MGHRA, CDR2 YSYEKL. This CDR3 region has 15 residues. CDR3 sequence reads: CTSSQPGQGVNEQFF. As DNA, the CDR3 is TGTACCAGCAGCCAACCGGGACAGGGGGTAAATGAGCAGTTCTTC.

The CDR3 nucleotides are TGCGCCAGCAGCCATGCACAGGGGCGCGACACTGAAGCTTTCTTT. Translated: CASSHAQGRDTEAFF. This chain uses TRBV4-3 with TRBJ1-1; 7 bases align to TRBD1. J lost 3 bases, V lost 3 bases, and 7 bases had no gene match. The CDR3 is 15 residues long. Germline assignment: CDR1 LGHNA and CDR2 YSLEER.

The gene calls are TRBV29-1 and TRBJ1-2; D gene uncertain. Germline V gene sequence: CDR1 SQVTM, CDR2 ANQGSEA. Trimming shortened V by 0 bases and J by 10 bases, and 12 bases separated the two germline ends. CDR3 size: 12 residues. CDR3 protein: CSVEERVKVYTF. In DNA form, the CDR3 reads TGCAGCGTTGAAGAGAGGGTAAAGGTCTACACCTTC.

V and J are TRBV7-2 and TRBJ2-3; TRBD2 agrees at 8 bases. The CDR3 runs to 16 residues. With V trimmed by 3 bases and J by 3 bases, 8 bases remained unmatched. The germline CDR1 and CDR2 sequences are SGHTA and FQGNSA. CDR3 sequence (DNA): TGTGCCAGCAGCTTGCAACGGGGGGGCCCAACAGATACGCAGTATTTT. This codes for CASSLQRGGPTDTQYF.